The 22 T cell receptor beta chains listed next were all sequenced from one sample in a study of T cells in Graves' hyperthyroidism and ophthalmopathy. Amplified regions were TCR beta CDR3 sequences from RNA transcripts. An initial round of RT-PCR targeting the TCR CDR3 relied on the HTBI primer set. TCRdb reprocessed the multiplex PCR reads with MiXCR, giving one entry per CDR3 protein. Here the sample spans approximately 400,000 distinct CDR3 sequences, 15% being singletons. Sequences were obtained from blood. The receptors here all came from a woman in her twenties or thirties with Graves' hyperthyroidism.

This clonotype was seen at least ten times. The chain recombines TRBV28 with TRBJ2-1; D remains unclear. Trimming pared 3 bases from V and 9 bases from J, leaving 3 bases between. CDR3 length equals 10 residues. Germline CDR1 reads MDHEN; CDR2 reads SYDVKM. In nucleotides, the CDR3 is TGTGCCAGCAGTTTTCGTGAGCAGTTCTTC. Protein: CASSFREQFF.

The J gene is TRBJ1-5, the V gene TRBV7-9; D is ambiguous. This CDR3 contains 14 residues. Germline V gene data show CDR1 as SEHNR and CDR2 as FQNEAQ (reference sequence). The V and J ends lost 6 bases and 1 base respectively, with 10 bases between them. CDR3 nucleotides: TGTGCCAGCAGTAGGGCTGGGAGCAATCAGCCCCAGCATTTT. This codes for CASSRAGSNQPQHF.

There are many counts of this clonotype. This sequence joins TRBV7-2 and TRBJ2-1; 7 bases align to TRBD2. After removal of 6 bases from V and 4 bases from J, the junction contained 12 bases not matched to a gene. CDR1 SGHTA and CDR2 FQGNSA come from the germline V gene. CDR3 length: 16 residues. CDR3 residues: CASSRGERDWYNEQFF. The CDR3 nucleotides are TGTGCCAGCAGTCGGGGGGAGCGGGACTGGTACAATGAGCAGTTCTTC.

This clonotype was detected many times. The chain is built from TRBV28 and TRBJ2-7; 7 bases align to TRBD1. The germline CDR1 and CDR2 sequences are MDHEN and SYDVKM. V shed 6 bases, J shed 2 bases, and the junction held 7 bases outside the gene matches. This CDR3 has 14 residues. The CDR3 spells CASSLQGSPYEQYF. The CDR3 bases are TGTGCCAGCAGCCTACAGGGGTCTCCCTACGAGCAGTACTTC.

Only a few counts were recorded for this clonotype. The genes are TRBV11-2 and TRBJ2-7; tentatively, D is TRBD2 (5 bases). Germline CDR1 SGHAT, CDR2 FQNNGV. The CDR3 has 17 amino acids. V dropped 5 bases and J dropped 2 bases, with 22 bases sitting between them. The CDR3 here is CASSKPHSGYIAYEQYF. The CDR3 nucleotides read TGTGCCAGCAGCAAGCCCCACTCGGGGTACATCGCCTACGAGCAGTACTTC.

This clonotype appeared a few times. The V gene is TRBV12-3 or TRBV12-4, the J gene TRBJ2-7, with 7 bases lining up with TRBD2. This CDR3 has 15 residues. V was pared by 6 bases and J by 6 bases, with 14 bases of the junction left unmatched. CDR3: CASRGGRGLNGEQYF. CDR3 nucleotides: TGTGCCAGCAGGGGGGGGAGGGGCCTCAACGGCGAGCAGTACTTC.

This sequence joins TRBV10-3 and TRBJ2-3; 9 nucleotides agree with TRBD2. V dropped 6 bases and J dropped 3; count of bases not matched to a gene: 4. The CDR3 is 14 amino acids. Germline CDR1 reads ENHRY; CDR2 reads SYGVKD. CDR3 sequence reads: CAISPAGGTDTQYF. CDR3 coding DNA: TGTGCCATCAGCCCAGCGGGAGGTACAGATACGCAGTATTTT.

This clonotype has ten or more counts. This sequence joins TRBV5-1 and TRBJ2-1; 7 nucleotides align to TRBD1. Germline V gives CDR1 SGHRS, CDR2 YFSETQ. The CDR3 is 18 residues long. The V segment lost 1 base and the J segment 0 bases; nucleotides outside the gene matches: 10. The CDR3 loop reads CASSLSQVGQSSYNEQFF. The CDR3 nucleotides are TGCGCCAGCAGCTTGTCTCAGGTGGGACAGAGCTCCTACAATGAGCAGTTCTTC.

Only a few counts were recorded for this clonotype. The rearrangement joins TRBV4-2 to TRBJ1-5; a weak D match, TRBD1 (6 bases). The germline V gene has CDR1 LGHNA and CDR2 YNFKEQ. The germline V and J ends were trimmed by 7 bases and 8 bases, with 18 bases remaining between them. The CDR3 has 14 residues. CDR3 loop: CASIPQGILEPQHF. In DNA, the CDR3 is TGTGCCAGCATCCCACAGGGTATCCTGGAGCCCCAGCATTTT.

Many counts were recorded for this clonotype. The rearrangement uses TRBV20-1 and TRBJ2-7; either TRBD1 or TRBD2 may supply D (5 bases each). Trimming cost V 6 bases and J 4 bases, with 19 bases left between them. Germline CDR1 DFQATT, CDR2 SNEGSKA (reference sequence). The CDR3 is 14 amino acids. For the CDR3, the DNA is TGCAGTGCAAACGCAGCAGGGCGCGGGTACGAGCAGTACTTC. It specifies CSANAAGRGYEQYF.

This clonotype was seen more than once but under ten times. This chain joins TRBV6-1 and TRBJ2-7; D is possibly TRBD1 (5 bases). Trimming took 2 bases from V and 2 from J, leaving 10 bases between them. Germline V gives CDR1 MNHNS, CDR2 SASEGT. This CDR3 contains 14 residues. The CDR3 loop is CASSEWTKAYEQYF. CDR3 DNA sequence: TGTGCCAGCAGTGAATGGACAAAAGCCTACGAGCAGTACTTC.

This chain links TRBV10-3 with TRBJ2-1; TRBD2 agrees at 7 bases. With V trimmed by 6 bases and J by 4 bases, 9 bases remained unmatched. The CDR3 consists of 15 residues. CDR1 and CDR2 (germline): ENHRY, SYGVKD. In nucleotides, the CDR3 is TGTGCCATCAGATCCACGAGCGGGATATACAATGAGCAGTTCTTC. It encodes CAIRSTSGIYNEQFF.

This clonotype was observed at least ten times. The genes are TRBV7-3 and TRBJ2-3, with 11 bases fitting TRBD2. The CDR3 totals 17 residues. Trimming removed 2 bases from V and 4 bases from J; junction bases left unmatched: 8. Per germline, CDR1 SGHTA and CDR2 FQGTGA. The CDR3: CASSLGTSGSFADTQYF. The CDR3 coding sequence is TGTGCCAGCAGCTTAGGAACTAGCGGGAGTTTCGCAGATACGCAGTATTTT.

This clonotype was recorded many times. V usage is TRBV20-1 and J usage is TRBJ2-5; TRBD2 matches 8 bases. Trimming cost V 5 bases and J 5 bases; bases outside gene matches: 7. This CDR3 contains 13 residues. Germline V CDR1 and CDR2: DFQATT, SNEGSKA (reference sequence). The CDR3 coding sequence is TGCAGTGCTGATGGACTAGCTCCTGAGACCCAGTACTTC. Its protein is CSADGLAPETQYF.

The sample holds a few counts of this clonotype. This chain joins TRBV5-1 and TRBJ1-1; 10 bases agree with TRBD1. V gave up 0 bases and J gave up 7 bases; unmatched junction bases: 3. Per the germline V gene, CDR1 is SGHRS and CDR2 is YFSETQ. This CDR3 has 14 amino acids. CDR3 nucleotide sequence: TGCGCCAGCAGCTTGGCCCGGGACAGGGGTGAAGCTTTCTTT. This codes for CASSLARDRGEAFF.

This clonotype has at least ten counts. The V and J genes are TRBV7-2 and TRBJ2-1, with 12 bases that match TRBD2. Losses at the gene ends were 2 bases for V and 7 bases for J; bases not matched to a gene: 15. The CDR3 has 19 residues. Germline V gene lookup returns CDR1 SGHTA and CDR2 FQGNSA. The CDR3 loop is CASSLRTTSGRRVSNEQFF. The CDR3 DNA sequence: TGTGCCAGCAGCTTACGGACGACTAGCGGGAGAAGGGTTAGTAATGAGCAGTTCTTC.

This clonotype was observed at least ten times. This chain uses TRBV2 with TRBJ2-5; D possibly corresponds to TRBD1 (6 bases). The germline V gene has CDR1 SNHLY and CDR2 FYNNEI. There are 12 residues in the CDR3. V was clipped by 8 bases and J by 4 bases, with 11 bases between them. The CDR3 sequence: CASHNRVETQYF. The CDR3 nucleotides are TGTGCCAGCCACAACAGGGTAGAGACCCAGTACTTC.

This clonotype has more than one count but fewer than ten. The chain carries TRBV19 and TRBJ2-1; no definite D call. The CDR3 length is 13 residues. V shed 5 bases and J shed 8 bases, with 13 bases lying between them. Germline lookup yields CDR1 LNHDA and CDR2 SQIVND (reference sequence). The CDR3 protein is CASSVRQLHEQFF. As DNA, the CDR3 is TGTGCCAGTAGTGTAAGGCAACTTCATGAGCAGTTCTTC.

This clonotype was counted ten times or more. V is TRBV12-3 or TRBV12-4 and J is TRBJ2-1; TRBD2 matches at 15 bases. Trimming at V came to 5 bases and at J to 9 bases, leaving 8 bases not matched to a gene. CDR3 length: 16 amino acids. CDR3 in amino acids: CASSLGLAGGPGEQFF. The CDR3 nucleotides read TGTGCCAGCAGTCTCGGACTAGCGGGAGGGCCAGGTGAGCAGTTCTTC.

This clonotype was recorded many times. This chain connects TRBV12-3 or TRBV12-4 to TRBJ1-2; 9 bases are shared with TRBD1. The CDR3 totals 15 residues. The V and J ends lost 5 bases and 4 bases, in that order; junction bases with no gene match: 8. The CDR3 DNA reads TGTGCCAGCAGTCCTCGGACAGGGGCATTCTATGGCTACACCTTC. Its protein product is CASSPRTGAFYGYTF.

The rearrangement links TRBV14 to TRBJ1-1; D may be TRBD1 (5 bases). Germline V CDR1 and CDR2: SGHDN, FVKESK. Trimming cost V 5 bases and J 5 bases, with 18 bases left between them. The CDR3 consists of 15 residues. CDR3 coding DNA: TGTGCCAGCAGCGCCCCTCGGGGGTTTGCGACTGAAGCTTTCTTT. Protein sequence: CASSAPRGFATEAFF.

In its sample, this clonotype was seen many times. The chain carries TRBV7-2 and TRBJ2-1, with 14 bases identical to TRBD2. V was pared by 5 bases and J by 4 bases, with 10 bases of the junction left unmatched. The V gene's germline CDR1 is SGHTA and CDR2 FQGNSA. CDR3 size: 18 residues. CDR3 bases: TGTGCCAGCAGCCCCACCGGGACTAGCGGGAGTTTGTACAATGAGCAGTTCTTC. Translating it yields CASSPTGTSGSLYNEQFF.